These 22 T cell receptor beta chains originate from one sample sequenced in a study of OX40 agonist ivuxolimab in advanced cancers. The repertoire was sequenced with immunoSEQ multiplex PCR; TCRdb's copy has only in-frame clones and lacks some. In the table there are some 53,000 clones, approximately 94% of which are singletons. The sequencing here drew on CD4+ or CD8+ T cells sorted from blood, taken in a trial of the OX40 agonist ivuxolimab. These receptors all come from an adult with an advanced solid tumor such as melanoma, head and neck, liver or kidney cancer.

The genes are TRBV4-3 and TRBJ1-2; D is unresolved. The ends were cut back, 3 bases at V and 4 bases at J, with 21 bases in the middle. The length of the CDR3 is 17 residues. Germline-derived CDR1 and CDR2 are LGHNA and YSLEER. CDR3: CASSHETPEGISYGYTF. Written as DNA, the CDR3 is TGCGCCAGCAGCCACGAAACTCCTGAAGGGATCTCCTATGGCTACACCTTC.

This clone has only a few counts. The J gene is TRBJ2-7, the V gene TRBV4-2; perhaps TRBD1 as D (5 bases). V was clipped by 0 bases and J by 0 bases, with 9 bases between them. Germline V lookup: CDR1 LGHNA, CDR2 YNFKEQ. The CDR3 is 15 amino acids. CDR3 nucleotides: TGTGCCAGCAGCCAAGATAGGGGCCACTCCTACGAGCAGTACTTC. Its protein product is CASSQDRGHSYEQYF.

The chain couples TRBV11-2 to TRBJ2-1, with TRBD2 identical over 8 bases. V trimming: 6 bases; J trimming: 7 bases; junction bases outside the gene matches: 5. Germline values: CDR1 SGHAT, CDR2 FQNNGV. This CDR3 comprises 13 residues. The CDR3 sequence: CASSHTSGNEQFF. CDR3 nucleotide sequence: TGTGCCAGCAGTCACACTAGCGGTAATGAGCAGTTCTTC.

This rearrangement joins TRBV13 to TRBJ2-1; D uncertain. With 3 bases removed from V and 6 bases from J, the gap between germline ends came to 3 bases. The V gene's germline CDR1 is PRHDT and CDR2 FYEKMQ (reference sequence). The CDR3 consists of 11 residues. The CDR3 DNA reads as TGTGCCAGCAGCTTCAGCAATGAGCAGTTCTTC. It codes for CASSFSNEQFF.

In nucleotides, the CDR3 is TGTGCCATCAGTCTAAGTGGCGGGGGAGGAACCTACGAGCAGTACTTC. This gives the protein CAISLSGGGGTYEQYF. This chain joins TRBV10-3 and TRBJ2-7, with 7 bases lining up with TRBD2. With V trimmed by 5 bases and J by 2 bases, 12 bases remained unmatched. The CDR3 length is 16 residues. The germline gives CDR1 ENHRY, CDR2 SYGVKD.

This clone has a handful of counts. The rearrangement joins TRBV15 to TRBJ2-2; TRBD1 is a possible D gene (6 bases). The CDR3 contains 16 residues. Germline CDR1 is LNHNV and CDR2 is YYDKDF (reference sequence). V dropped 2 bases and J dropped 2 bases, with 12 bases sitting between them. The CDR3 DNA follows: TGTGCCACCAGCAGACAGGGGACCCCTAACACCGGGGAGCTGTTTTTT. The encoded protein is CATSRQGTPNTGELFF. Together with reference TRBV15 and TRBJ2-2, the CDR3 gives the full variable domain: DAMVIQNPRYQVTQFGKPVTLSCSQTLNHNVMYWYQQKSSQAPKLLFHYYDKDFNNEADTPDNFQSRRPNTSFCFLDIRSPGLGDTAMYLCATSRQGTPNTGELFFGEGSRLTVL.

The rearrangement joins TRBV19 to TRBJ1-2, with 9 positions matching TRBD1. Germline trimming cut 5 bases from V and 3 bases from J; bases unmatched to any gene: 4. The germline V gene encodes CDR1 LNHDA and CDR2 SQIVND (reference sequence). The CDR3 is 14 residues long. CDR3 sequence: CASSLQGAYYGYTF. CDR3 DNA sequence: TGTGCCAGTAGTCTACAGGGGGCTTACTATGGCTACACCTTC.

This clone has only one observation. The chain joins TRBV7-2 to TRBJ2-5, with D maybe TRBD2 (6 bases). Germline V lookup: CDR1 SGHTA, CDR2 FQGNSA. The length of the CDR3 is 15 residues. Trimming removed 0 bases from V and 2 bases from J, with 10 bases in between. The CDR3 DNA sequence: TGTGCCAGCAGCTTAGCGCTCGCGGGACAAGAGACCCAGTACTTC. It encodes CASSLALAGQETQYF.

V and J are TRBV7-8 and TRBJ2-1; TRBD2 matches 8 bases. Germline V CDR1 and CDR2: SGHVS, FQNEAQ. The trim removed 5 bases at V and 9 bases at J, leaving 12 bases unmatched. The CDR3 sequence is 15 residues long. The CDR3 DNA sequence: TGTGCCAGCAGCGACCTGGGGGTAGCGGGAATTGAGCAGTTCTTC. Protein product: CASSDLGVAGIEQFF.

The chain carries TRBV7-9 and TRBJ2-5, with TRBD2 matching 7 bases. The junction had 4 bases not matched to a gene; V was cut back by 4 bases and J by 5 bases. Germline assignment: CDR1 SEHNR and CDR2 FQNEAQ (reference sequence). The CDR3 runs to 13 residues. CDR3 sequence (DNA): TGTGCCAGCAGCTCGGGCGGGAGCGAGACCCAGTACTTC. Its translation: CASSSGGSETQYF.

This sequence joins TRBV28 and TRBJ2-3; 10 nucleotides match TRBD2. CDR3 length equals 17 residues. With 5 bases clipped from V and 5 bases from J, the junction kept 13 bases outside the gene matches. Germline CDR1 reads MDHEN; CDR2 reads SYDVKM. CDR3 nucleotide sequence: TGTGCCAGCAGTCACCGACCTAAGCGGGAGGGCCAAGATACGCAGTATTTT. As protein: CASSHRPKREGQDTQYF.

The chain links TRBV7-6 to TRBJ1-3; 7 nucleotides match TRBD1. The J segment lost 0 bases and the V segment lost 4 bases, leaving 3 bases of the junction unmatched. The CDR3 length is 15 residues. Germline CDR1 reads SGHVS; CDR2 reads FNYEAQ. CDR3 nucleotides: TGTGCCAGCAGCTCACGGACAGGCTCTGGAAACACCATATATTTT. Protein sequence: CASSSRTGSGNTIYF. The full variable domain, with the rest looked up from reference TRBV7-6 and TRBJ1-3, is GAGVSQSPRYKVTKRGQDVALRCDPISGHVSLYWYRQALGQGPEFLTYFNYEAQQDKSGLPNDRFSAERPEGSISTLTIQRTEQRDSAMYRCASSSRTGSGNTIYFGEGSWLTVV.

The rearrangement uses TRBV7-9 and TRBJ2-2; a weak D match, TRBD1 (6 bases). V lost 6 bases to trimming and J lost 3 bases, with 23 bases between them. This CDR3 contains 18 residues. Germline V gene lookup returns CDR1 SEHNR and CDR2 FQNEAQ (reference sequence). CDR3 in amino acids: CASRGRTANLADTGELFF. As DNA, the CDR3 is TGTGCCAGCAGGGGACGGACAGCTAACCTTGCGGACACCGGGGAGCTGTTTTTT.

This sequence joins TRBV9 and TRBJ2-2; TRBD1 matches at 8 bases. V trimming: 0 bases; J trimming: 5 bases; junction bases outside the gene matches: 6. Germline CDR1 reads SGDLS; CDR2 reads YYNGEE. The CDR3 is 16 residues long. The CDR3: CASSVGPGGVTGELFF. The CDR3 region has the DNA TGTGCCAGCAGCGTAGGGCCAGGGGGCGTAACCGGGGAGCTGTTTTTT. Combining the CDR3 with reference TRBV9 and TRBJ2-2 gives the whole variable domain DSGVTQTPKHLITATGQRVTLRCSPRSGDLSVYWYQQSLDQGLQFLIQYYNGEERAKGNILERFSAQQFPDLHSELNLSSLELGDSALYFCASSVGPGGVTGELFFGEGSRLTVL.

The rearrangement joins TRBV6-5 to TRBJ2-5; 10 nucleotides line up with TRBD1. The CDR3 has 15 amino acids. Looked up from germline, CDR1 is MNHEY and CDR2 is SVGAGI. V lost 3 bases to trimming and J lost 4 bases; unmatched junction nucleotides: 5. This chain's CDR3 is CASSYRDRGGETQYF. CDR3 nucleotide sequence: TGTGCCAGCAGTTATCGGGACAGGGGAGGAGAGACCCAGTACTTC.

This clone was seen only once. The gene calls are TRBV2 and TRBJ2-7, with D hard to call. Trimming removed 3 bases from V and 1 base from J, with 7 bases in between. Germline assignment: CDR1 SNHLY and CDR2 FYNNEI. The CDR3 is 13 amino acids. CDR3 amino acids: CASSEDGSYEQYF. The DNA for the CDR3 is TGTGCCAGCAGTGAGGACGGGTCCTACGAGCAGTACTTC.

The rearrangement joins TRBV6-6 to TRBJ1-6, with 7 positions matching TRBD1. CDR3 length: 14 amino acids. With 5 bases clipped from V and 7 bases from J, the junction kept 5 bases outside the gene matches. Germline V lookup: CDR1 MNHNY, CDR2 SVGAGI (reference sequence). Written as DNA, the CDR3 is TGTGCCAGCAGTCTGACAGGGAACAATTCACCCCTCCACTTT. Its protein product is CASSLTGNNSPLHF.

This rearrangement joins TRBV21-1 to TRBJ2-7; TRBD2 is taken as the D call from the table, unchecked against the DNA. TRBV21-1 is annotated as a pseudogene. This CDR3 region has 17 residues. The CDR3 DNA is TGTGCCAGCAGCAATAGGAGGTGGACTAGCCACAGGAACGAGCAGTACTTC. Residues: CASSNRRWTSHRNEQYF.

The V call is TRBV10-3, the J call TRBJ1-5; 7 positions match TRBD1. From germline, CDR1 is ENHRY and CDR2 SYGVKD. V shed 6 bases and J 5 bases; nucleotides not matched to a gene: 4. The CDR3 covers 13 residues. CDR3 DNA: TGTGCCATCAGGGATACAGGGGATCAGCCCCAGCATTTT. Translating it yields CAIRDTGDQPQHF.

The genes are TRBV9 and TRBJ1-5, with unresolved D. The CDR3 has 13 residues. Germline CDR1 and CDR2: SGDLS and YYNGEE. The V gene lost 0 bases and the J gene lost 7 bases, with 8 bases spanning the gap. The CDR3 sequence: CASSVGEGQPQHF. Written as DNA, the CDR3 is TGTGCCAGCAGCGTAGGGGAAGGGCAGCCCCAGCATTTT.

This chain's CDR3 is CASSQRGSGGFQPQHF. CDR3 sequence (DNA): TGTGCCAGCAGTCAAAGGGGCTCCGGGGGGTTCCAGCCCCAGCATTTT. This rearrangement joins TRBV25-1 to TRBJ1-5; tentatively, D is TRBD1 (5 bases). Germline CDR1 is MGHDK and CDR2 is SYGVNS. This CDR3 has 16 amino acids. V dropped 5 bases and J dropped 7 bases, with 21 bases sitting between them.

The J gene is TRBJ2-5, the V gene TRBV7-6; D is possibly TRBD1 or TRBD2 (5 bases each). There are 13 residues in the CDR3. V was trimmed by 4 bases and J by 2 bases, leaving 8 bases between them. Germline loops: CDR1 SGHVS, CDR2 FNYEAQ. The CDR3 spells CASSSGTQETQYF. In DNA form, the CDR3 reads TGTGCCAGCAGCTCTGGGACGCAAGAGACCCAGTACTTC.